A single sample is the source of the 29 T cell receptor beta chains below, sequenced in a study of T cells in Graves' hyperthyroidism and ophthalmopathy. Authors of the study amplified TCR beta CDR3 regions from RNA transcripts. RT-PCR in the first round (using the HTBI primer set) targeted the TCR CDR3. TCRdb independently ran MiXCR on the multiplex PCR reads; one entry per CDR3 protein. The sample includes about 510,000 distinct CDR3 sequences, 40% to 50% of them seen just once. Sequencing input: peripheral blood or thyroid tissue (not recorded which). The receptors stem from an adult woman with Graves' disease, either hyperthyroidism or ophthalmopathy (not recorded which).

The CDR3 protein is CASSRPFGEQYF. The CDR3 DNA reads as TGTGCCAGCAGCCGTCCGTTCGGCGAGCAGTACTTC. This sequence joins TRBV7-9 and TRBJ2-7; D gene ambiguous. The CDR3 is made up of 12 amino acids. Germline V lookup: CDR1 SEHNR, CDR2 FQNEAQ (reference sequence). V lost 5 bases to trimming and J lost 6 bases, with 11 bases between them.

The CDR3 DNA is TGTGCCAGCAGCCAAGTCCAGAAGACCGCTGGAAACACCATATATTTT. It specifies CASSQVQKTAGNTIYF. The V call is TRBV4-2, the J call TRBJ1-3; D unclear. CDR1 and CDR2 (germline): LGHNA, YNFKEQ. This CDR3 contains 16 residues. Trimming shortened V by 1 base and J by 2 bases, and 12 bases separated the two germline ends.

CDR3 region: CSEGGAVSGANVLTF. CDR3 in DNA: TGCAGCGAAGGGGGCGCGGTCTCTGGGGCCAACGTCCTGACTTTC. The chain has TRBV29-1 and TRBJ2-6; 7 bases match TRBD1. This CDR3 contains 15 residues. The V and J ends lost 7 bases and 0 bases, in that order; junction bases with no gene match: 6. CDR1 and CDR2 (germline): SQVTM, ANQGSEA.

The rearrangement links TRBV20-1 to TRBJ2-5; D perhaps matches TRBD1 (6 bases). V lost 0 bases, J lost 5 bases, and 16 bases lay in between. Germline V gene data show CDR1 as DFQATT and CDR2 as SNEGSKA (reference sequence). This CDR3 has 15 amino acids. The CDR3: CSARDAGVTGETQYF. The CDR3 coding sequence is TGCAGTGCTAGAGATGCAGGGGTTACCGGGGAGACCCAGTACTTC.

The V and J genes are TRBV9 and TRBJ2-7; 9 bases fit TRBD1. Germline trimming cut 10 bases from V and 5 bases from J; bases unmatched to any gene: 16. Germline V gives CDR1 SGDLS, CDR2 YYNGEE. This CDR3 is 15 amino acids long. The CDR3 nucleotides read TGTGCCTGGAGTGTAACCGGGACAGGGCGCAACGAGCAGTACTTC. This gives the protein CAWSVTGTGRNEQYF.

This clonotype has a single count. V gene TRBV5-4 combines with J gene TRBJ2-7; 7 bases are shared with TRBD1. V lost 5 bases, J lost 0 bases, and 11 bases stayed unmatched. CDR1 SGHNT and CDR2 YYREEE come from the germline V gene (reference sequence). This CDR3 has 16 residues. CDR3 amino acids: CASSLMDRTDSYEQYF. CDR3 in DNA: TGTGCCAGCAGTTTAATGGACAGGACAGACTCCTACGAGCAGTACTTC.

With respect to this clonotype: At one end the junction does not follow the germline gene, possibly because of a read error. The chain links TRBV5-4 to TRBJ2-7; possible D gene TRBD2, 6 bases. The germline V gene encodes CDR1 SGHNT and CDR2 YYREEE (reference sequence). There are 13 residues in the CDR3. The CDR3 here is CASSYTSYHEQYF. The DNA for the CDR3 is TGTGCCAGTAGCTACACTAGCTACCACGAGCAGTACTTC.

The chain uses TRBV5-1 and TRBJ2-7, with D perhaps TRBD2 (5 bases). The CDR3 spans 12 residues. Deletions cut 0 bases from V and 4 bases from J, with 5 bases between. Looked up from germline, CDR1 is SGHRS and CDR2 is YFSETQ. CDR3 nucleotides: TGCGCCAGCAGCTTGGGGGAGTACGAGCAGTACTTC. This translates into CASSLGEYEQYF.

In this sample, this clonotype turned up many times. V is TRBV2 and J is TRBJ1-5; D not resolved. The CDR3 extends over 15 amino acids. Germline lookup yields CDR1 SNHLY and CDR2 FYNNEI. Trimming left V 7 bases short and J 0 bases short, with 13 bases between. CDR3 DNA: TGTGCCAGCACCGGGCAGCCCTATAGCAATCAGCCCCAGCATTTT. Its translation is CASTGQPYSNQPQHF.

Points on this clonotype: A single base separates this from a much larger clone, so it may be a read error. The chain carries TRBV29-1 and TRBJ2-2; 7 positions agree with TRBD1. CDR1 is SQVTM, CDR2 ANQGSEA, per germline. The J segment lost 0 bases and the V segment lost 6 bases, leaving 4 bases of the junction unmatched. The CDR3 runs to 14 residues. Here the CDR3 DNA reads TGCAGCGTCCTTGACAGGGCGAACACCGGGGAGCTGTTTTTT. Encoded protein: CSVLDRANTGELFF.

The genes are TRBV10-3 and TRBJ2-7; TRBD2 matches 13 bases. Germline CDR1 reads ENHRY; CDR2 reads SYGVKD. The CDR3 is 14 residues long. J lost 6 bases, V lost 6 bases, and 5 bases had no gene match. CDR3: CAIRGTSGISEQYF. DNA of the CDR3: TGTGCCATCAGGGGGACTAGCGGGATAAGCGAGCAGTACTTC.

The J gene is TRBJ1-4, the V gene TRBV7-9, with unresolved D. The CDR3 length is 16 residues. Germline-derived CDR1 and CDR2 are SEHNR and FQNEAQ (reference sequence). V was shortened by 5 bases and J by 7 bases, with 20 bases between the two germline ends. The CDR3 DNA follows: TGTGCCAGCAGCCAGAATCGGAACGACTGGGGTGAAAAACTGTTTTTT. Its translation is CASSQNRNDWGEKLFF.

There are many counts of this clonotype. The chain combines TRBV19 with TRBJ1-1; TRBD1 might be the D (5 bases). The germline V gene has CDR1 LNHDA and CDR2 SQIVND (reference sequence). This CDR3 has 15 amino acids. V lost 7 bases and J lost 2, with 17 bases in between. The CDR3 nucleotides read TGTGCCAGTAAGGGGACCGGACACCGTAACACTGAAGCTTTCTTT. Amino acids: CASKGTGHRNTEAFF.

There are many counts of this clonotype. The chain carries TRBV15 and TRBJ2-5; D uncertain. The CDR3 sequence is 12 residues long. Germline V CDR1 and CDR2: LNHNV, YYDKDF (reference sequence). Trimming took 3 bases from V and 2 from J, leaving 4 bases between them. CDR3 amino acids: CATSRGQETQYF. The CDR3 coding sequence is TGTGCCACCAGCAGGGGACAAGAGACCCAGTACTTC.

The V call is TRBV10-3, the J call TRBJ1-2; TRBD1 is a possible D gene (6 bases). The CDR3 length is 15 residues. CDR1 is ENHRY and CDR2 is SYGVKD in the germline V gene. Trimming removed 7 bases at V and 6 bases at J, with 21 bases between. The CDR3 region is CAITRDTSGDDGYTF. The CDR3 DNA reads TGTGCCATCACCCGGGACACTTCCGGGGACGATGGCTACACCTTC.

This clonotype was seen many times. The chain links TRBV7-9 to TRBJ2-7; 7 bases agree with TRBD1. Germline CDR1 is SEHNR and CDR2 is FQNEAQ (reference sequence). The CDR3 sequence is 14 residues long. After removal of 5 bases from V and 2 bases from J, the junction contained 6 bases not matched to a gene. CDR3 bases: TGTGCCAGCAGCCTCGGGACAGTCACCTACGAGCAGTACTTC. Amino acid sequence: CASSLGTVTYEQYF.

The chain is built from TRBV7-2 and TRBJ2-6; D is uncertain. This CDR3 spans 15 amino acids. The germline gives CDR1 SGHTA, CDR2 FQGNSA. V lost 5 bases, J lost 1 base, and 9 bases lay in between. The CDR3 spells CASSRSTSGANVLTF. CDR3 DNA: TGTGCCAGCAGCCGATCGACATCTGGGGCCAACGTCCTGACTTTC.

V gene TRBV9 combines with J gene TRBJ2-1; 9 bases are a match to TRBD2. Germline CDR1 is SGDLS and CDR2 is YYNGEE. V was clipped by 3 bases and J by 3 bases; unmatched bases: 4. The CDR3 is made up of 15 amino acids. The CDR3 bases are TGTGCCAGCAGCGAATGGACTAGCGACTACAATGAGCAGTTCTTC. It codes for CASSEWTSDYNEQFF.

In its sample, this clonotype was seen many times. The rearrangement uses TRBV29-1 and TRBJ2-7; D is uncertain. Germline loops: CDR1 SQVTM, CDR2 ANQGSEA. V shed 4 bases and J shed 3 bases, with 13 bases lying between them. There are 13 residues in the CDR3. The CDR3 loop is CSVGWGWGYEQYF. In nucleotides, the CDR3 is TGCAGCGTTGGCTGGGGTTGGGGCTACGAGCAGTACTTC.

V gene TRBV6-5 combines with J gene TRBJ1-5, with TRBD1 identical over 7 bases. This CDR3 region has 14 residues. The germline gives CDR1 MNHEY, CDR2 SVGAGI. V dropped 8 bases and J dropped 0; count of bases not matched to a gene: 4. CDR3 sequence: CASLGQNSNQPQHF. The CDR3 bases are TGTGCCAGCTTGGGACAGAATAGCAATCAGCCCCAGCATTTT.

In nucleotides, the CDR3 is TGTGCCACCAGTGAAGCCGGGACTAGCGGGGCTCATGAGCAGTTCTTC. This encodes CATSEAGTSGAHEQFF. V is TRBV24-1 and J is TRBJ2-5; 13 nucleotides match TRBD2. The J call may not be correct, given that the DNA end is closer to TRBJ2-1. The CDR3 loop spans 16 amino acids. Per the germline V gene, CDR1 is KGHDR and CDR2 is SFDVKD.

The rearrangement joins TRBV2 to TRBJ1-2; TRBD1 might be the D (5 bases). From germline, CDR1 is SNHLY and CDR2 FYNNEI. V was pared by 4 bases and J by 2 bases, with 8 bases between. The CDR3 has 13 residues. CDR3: CASSVGVNYGYTF. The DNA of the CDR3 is TGTGCCAGCAGTGTGGGGGTAAACTATGGCTACACCTTC. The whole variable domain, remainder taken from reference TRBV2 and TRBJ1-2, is EPEVTQTPSHQVTQMGQEVILRCVPISNHLYFYWYRQILGQKVEFLVSFYNNEISEKSEIFDDQFSVERPDGSNFTLKIRSTKLEDSAMYFCASSVGVNYGYTFGSGTRLTVV.

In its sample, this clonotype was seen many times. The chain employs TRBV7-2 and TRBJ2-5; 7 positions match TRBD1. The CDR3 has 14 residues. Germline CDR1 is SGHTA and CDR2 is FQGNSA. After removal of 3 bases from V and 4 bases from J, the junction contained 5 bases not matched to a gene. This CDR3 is CASSFQTGPETQYF. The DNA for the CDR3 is TGTGCCAGCAGCTTCCAGACAGGGCCAGAGACCCAGTACTTC.

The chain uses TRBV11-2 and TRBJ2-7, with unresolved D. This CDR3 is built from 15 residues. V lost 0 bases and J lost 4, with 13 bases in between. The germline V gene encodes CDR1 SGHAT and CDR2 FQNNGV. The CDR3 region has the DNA TGTGCCAGCAGCTTAGAGATTAAGGGAAGATACGAGCAGTACTTC. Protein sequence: CASSLEIKGRYEQYF.

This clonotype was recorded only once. The CDR3 DNA follows: TGTGCCATCAGGGGAGGACAGGGTGCCGACACTGAAGCTTTCTTT. It is translated as CAIRGGQGADTEAFF. The chain uses TRBV10-3 and TRBJ1-1; TRBD1 matches 8 bases. Trimming removed 6 bases from V and 3 bases from J; junction bases left unmatched: 9. The germline CDR1 and CDR2 sequences are ENHRY and SYGVKD. The CDR3 runs 15 residues.

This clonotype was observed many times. The CDR3 nucleotides are TGCGCCAGCAGCCCGAGTCAGGGAGGTGGCAATCAGCCCCAGCATTTT. Its protein product is CASSPSQGGGNQPQHF. This chain uses TRBV4-1 with TRBJ1-5, with a weak D call TRBD1 (5 bases). Germline V lookup: CDR1 MGHRA, CDR2 YSYEKL. V was shortened by 4 bases and J by 2 bases, with 15 bases between the two germline ends. The CDR3 has 16 amino acids.

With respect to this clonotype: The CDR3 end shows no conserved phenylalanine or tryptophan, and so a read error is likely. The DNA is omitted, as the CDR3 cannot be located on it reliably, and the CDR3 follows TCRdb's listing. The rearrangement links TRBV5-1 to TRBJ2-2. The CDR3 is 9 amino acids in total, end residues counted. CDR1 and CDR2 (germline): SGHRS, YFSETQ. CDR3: CASSLGSAG.

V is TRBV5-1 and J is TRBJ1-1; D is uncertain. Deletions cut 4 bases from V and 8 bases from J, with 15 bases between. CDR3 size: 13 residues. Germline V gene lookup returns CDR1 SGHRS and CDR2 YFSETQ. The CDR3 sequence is CASSQDGGLEAFF. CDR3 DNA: TGCGCCAGCAGCCAAGATGGTGGACTCGAAGCTTTCTTT.

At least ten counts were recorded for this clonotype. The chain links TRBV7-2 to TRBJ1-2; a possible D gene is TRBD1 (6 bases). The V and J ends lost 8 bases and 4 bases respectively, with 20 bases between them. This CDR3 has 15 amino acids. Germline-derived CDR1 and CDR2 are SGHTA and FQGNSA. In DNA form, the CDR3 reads TGTGCCAGCGCTGGGATCCGGGGGCGCGCCTATGGCTACACCTTC. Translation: CASAGIRGRAYGYTF.